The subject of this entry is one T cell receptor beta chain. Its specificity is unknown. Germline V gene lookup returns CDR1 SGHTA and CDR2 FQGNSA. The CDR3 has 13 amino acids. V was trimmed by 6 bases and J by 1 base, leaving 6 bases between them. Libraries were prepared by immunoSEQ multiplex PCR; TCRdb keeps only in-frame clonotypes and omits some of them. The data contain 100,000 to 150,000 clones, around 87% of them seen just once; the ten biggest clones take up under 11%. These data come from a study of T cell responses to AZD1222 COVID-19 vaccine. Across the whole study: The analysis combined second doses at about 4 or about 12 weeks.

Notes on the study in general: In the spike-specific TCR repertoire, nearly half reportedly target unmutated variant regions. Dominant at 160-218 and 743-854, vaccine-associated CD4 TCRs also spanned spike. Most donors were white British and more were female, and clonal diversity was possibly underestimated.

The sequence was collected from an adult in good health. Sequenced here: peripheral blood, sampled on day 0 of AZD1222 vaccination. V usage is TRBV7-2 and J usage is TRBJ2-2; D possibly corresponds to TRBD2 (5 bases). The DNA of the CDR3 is TGTGCCAGCAGGGACTTGAACACCGGGGAGCTGTTTTTT. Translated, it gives CASRDLNTGELFF.